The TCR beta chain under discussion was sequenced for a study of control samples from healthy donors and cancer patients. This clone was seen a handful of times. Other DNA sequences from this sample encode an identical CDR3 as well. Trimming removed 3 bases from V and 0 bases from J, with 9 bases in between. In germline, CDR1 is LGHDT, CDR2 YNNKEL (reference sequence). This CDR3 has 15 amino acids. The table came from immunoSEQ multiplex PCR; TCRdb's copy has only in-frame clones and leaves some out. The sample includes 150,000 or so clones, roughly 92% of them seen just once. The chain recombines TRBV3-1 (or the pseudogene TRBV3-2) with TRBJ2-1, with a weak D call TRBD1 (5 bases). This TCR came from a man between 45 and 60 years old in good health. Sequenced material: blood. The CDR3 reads CASSQGLYSYNEQFF. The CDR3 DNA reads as TGTGCCAGCAGCCAGGGGCTCTACTCCTACAATGAGCAGTTCTTC.